This is a list of T cell receptor beta chains from one sample in a study of metastatic and nonmetastatic thyroid tumors. TCRdb re-called the PCR reads via MiXCR. The sample holds roughly 8,900 clones, 25% to 30% seen once. Material for sequencing was tumor tissue. The receptors here all came from a female donor with papillary thyroid cancer or a benign thyroid nodule (not recorded which). Some clones in this sample may be carry-over from other donors' samples. Each CDR3 is given with its conserved first and last residue. Fields, in order: D gene, J gene, clone size, V gene, CDR3 protein, CDR3 DNA. A D gene is named only where the DNA matches it firmly. A row's size may be missing; if present it is once, few, many or a size class.

d_gene: -; j_gene: TRBJ2-7; abundance: -; v_gene: TRBV2; CDR3aa: CATKGGVREQYF; CDR3nt: TGTGCCACTAAGGGGGGAGTGAGGGAGCAGTACTTC
d_gene: -; j_gene: TRBJ1-2; abundance: few; v_gene: TRBV4-1; CDR3aa: CASSQDKVESGHGYGYTF; CDR3nt: TGCGCCAGCAGCCAAGATAAAGTAGAGTCGGGACACGGATATGGCTACACCTTC
d_gene: -; j_gene: TRBJ2-7; abundance: -; v_gene: TRBV3-1; CDR3aa: CASSLLQGYEQYF; CDR3nt: TGTGCCAGCAGCCTACTACAGGGCTACGAGCAGTACTTC
d_gene: -; j_gene: TRBJ1-3; abundance: -; v_gene: TRBV7-2; CDR3aa: CASSPLGHAGNTIYF; CDR3nt: TGTGCCAGCAGCCCCCTTGGACACGCTGGAAACACCATATATTTT
d_gene: -; j_gene: TRBJ2-6; abundance: once; v_gene: TRBV7-6; CDR3aa: CASSLRVAEAGANVLTF; CDR3nt: TGTGCCAGCAGCTTACGGGTGGCGGAAGCTGGGGCCAACGTCCTGACTTTC
d_gene: -; j_gene: TRBJ2-7; abundance: medium-sized; v_gene: TRBV12-3/TRBV12-4; CDR3aa: CASRPTTGSSYEQYF; CDR3nt: TGTGCCAGCAGACCGACTACAGGGTCCTCCTACGAGCAGTACTTC
d_gene: TRBD1; j_gene: TRBJ2-5; abundance: few; v_gene: TRBV9; CDR3aa: CASSIRPGTGKETQYF; CDR3nt: TGTGCCAGCAGCATTCGTCCCGGGACAGGGAAAGAGACCCAGTACTTC
d_gene: -; j_gene: TRBJ1-5; abundance: few; v_gene: TRBV6-1; CDR3aa: CASSRAGVGNQPQHF; CDR3nt: TGTGCCAGCAGTAGAGCCGGGGTGGGCAATCAGCCCCAGCATTTT
d_gene: TRBD1; j_gene: TRBJ2-3; abundance: -; v_gene: TRBV10-3; CDR3aa: CASSLIADRGLADTQYF; CDR3nt: TGTGCCAGCAGCTTAATAGCTGACAGGGGGCTCGCAGATACGCAGTATTTT
d_gene: -; j_gene: TRBJ2-5; abundance: medium-sized; v_gene: TRBV24-1; CDR3aa: CATSEVGQETQYF; CDR3nt: TGTGCCACCAGTGAAGTGGGGCAAGAGACCCAGTACTTC
d_gene: TRBD2; j_gene: TRBJ2-5; abundance: few; v_gene: TRBV12-3/TRBV12-4; CDR3aa: CASRIAGGSFETQYF; CDR3nt: TGTGCCAGCAGAATAGCGGGAGGCTCCTTTGAGACCCAGTACTTC
d_gene: TRBD1; j_gene: TRBJ2-1; abundance: few; v_gene: TRBV6-4; CDR3aa: CASRDRVGYNEQFF; CDR3nt: TGTGCCAGCAGGGACAGGGTTGGATACAATGAGCAGTTCTTC
d_gene: -; j_gene: TRBJ1-2; abundance: -; v_gene: TRBV9; CDR3aa: CASSVDRRAGTNYGYTF; CDR3nt: TGTGCCAGCAGCGTAGACCGCAGGGCGGGAACTAACTATGGCTACACCTTC
d_gene: -; j_gene: TRBJ1-5; abundance: many; v_gene: TRBV6-7; CDR3aa: CASSPREGSNQPQHF; CDR3nt: TGTGCCAGCAGCCCCAGGGAGGGCAGCAATCAGCCCCAGCATTTT
d_gene: -; j_gene: TRBJ2-2; abundance: -; v_gene: TRBV5-1; CDR3aa: CASSLVGSSGGELFF; CDR3nt: TGCGCCAGCAGCTTGGTGGGGAGTTCTGGCGGGGAGCTGTTTTTT
d_gene: -; j_gene: TRBJ2-1; abundance: few; v_gene: TRBV10-1; CDR3aa: CASSETRVDEQFF; CDR3nt: TGCGCCAGCAGTGAGACCCGGGTGGATGAGCAGTTCTTC
d_gene: TRBD1; j_gene: TRBJ2-2; abundance: few; v_gene: TRBV6-1; CDR3aa: CASRGFTGTGNTGELFF; CDR3nt: TGTGCCAGCAGGGGATTTACCGGGACAGGGAACACCGGGGAGCTGTTTTTT
d_gene: -; j_gene: TRBJ2-7; abundance: large; v_gene: TRBV12-3/TRBV12-4; CDR3aa: CASSPRKAWHEQYF; CDR3nt: TGTGCCAGCAGTCCGAGAAAGGCGTGGCACGAGCAGTACTTC
d_gene: TRBD1; j_gene: TRBJ2-7; abundance: -; v_gene: TRBV30; CDR3aa: CACITGGSYEQYF; CDR3nt: TGTGCCTGTATCACAGGGGGATCCTACGAGCAGTACTTC
d_gene: TRBD1; j_gene: TRBJ2-7; abundance: -; v_gene: TRBV11-2; CDR3aa: CASSEGQGMGEQYF; CDR3nt: TGTGCCAGCAGCGAGGGACAGGGAATGGGAGAGCAGTACTTC
d_gene: -; j_gene: TRBJ2-2; abundance: -; v_gene: TRBV20-1; CDR3aa: CSARYSNTGELFF; CDR3nt: TGCAGTGCTAGATACTCCAACACCGGGGAGCTGTTTTTT
d_gene: TRBD1; j_gene: TRBJ2-5; abundance: -; v_gene: TRBV6-1; CDR3aa: CASKPGQGAETHYF; CDR3nt: TGTGCCAGCAAGCCTGGACAGGGGGCAGAGACCCATTACTTC
d_gene: TRBD2; j_gene: TRBJ2-7; abundance: large; v_gene: TRBV4-1; CDR3aa: CASSQGSSGNYEQYF; CDR3nt: TGCGCCAGCAGCCAGGGATCGAGCGGGAACTACGAGCAGTACTTC
d_gene: TRBD2; j_gene: TRBJ2-7; abundance: -; v_gene: TRBV20-1; CDR3aa: CSARTLEAGRIYEQYF; CDR3nt: TGCAGTGCTCGGACCCTCGAAGCGGGACGTATATACGAGCAGTACTTC
d_gene: TRBD1; j_gene: TRBJ1-6; abundance: few; v_gene: TRBV28; CDR3aa: CASSNRTGPLSSAPLHF; CDR3nt: TGTGCCAGCAGCAACCGGACAGGGCCCCTTTCATCGGCACCCCTCCACTTT
d_gene: -; j_gene: TRBJ2-7; abundance: few; v_gene: TRBV27; CDR3aa: CASSTASWSSYEQYF; CDR3nt: TGTGCCAGCAGCACCGCGAGTTGGAGCTCCTACGAGCAGTACTTC
d_gene: -; j_gene: TRBJ2-5; abundance: many; v_gene: TRBV4-1; CDR3aa: CASSRVRGQETQYF; CDR3nt: TGCGCCAGCAGCCGGGTGAGGGGCCAAGAGACCCAGTACTTC
d_gene: -; j_gene: TRBJ1-2; abundance: -; v_gene: TRBV7-9; CDR3aa: CASTLSAANYGYTF; CDR3nt: TGTGCCAGCACCCTTTCGGCGGCTAACTATGGCTACACCTTC
d_gene: -; j_gene: TRBJ1-1; abundance: -; v_gene: TRBV30; CDR3aa: CAWSVQASVAFF; CDR3nt: TGTGCCTGGAGTGTACAGGCCTCCGTAGCTTTCTTT
d_gene: TRBD2; j_gene: TRBJ2-7; abundance: medium-sized; v_gene: TRBV7-2; CDR3aa: CASSPTAGGYYEQYF; CDR3nt: TGTGCCAGCAGTCCAACGGCGGGAGGGTACTACGAGCAGTACTTC
d_gene: TRBD1; j_gene: TRBJ2-1; abundance: few; v_gene: TRBV27; CDR3aa: CAGRSGTGRNEQFF; CDR3nt: TGTGCCGGCAGATCCGGGACAGGGAGGAATGAGCAGTTCTTC
d_gene: -; j_gene: TRBJ1-1; abundance: many; v_gene: TRBV9; CDR3aa: CASSVGFHTEAFF; CDR3nt: TGTGCCAGCAGCGTAGGATTCCACACTGAAGCTTTCTTT
d_gene: -; j_gene: TRBJ2-7; abundance: few; v_gene: TRBV7-9; CDR3aa: CASSSYYYEQYF; CDR3nt: TGTGCCAGCAGCTCCTACTACTACGAGCAGTACTTC
d_gene: TRBD1; j_gene: TRBJ2-5; abundance: medium-sized; v_gene: TRBV6-1; CDR3aa: CASSGKQGSRETQYF; CDR3nt: TGTGCCAGCAGTGGGAAACAGGGGTCGAGGGAGACCCAGTACTTC
d_gene: TRBD2; j_gene: TRBJ2-2; abundance: -; v_gene: TRBV2; CDR3aa: CASRGYGTSGRENTGELFF; CDR3nt: TGTGCCAGTAGGGGTTATGGTACTAGCGGGAGGGAAAACACCGGGGAGCTGTTTTTT
d_gene: -; j_gene: TRBJ2-2; abundance: few; v_gene: TRBV12-3/TRBV12-4; CDR3aa: CASSSRRLGRTGELFF; CDR3nt: TGTGCCAGTAGCTCCCGACGGCTGGGTAGAACCGGGGAGCTGTTTTTT
d_gene: -; j_gene: TRBJ2-5; abundance: -; v_gene: TRBV9; CDR3aa: CASSVAGRQETQYF; CDR3nt: TGTGCCAGCAGCGTAGCGGGAAGGCAAGAGACCCAGTACTTC
d_gene: -; j_gene: TRBJ2-6; abundance: -; v_gene: TRBV19; CDR3aa: CASNRVGGGSGANVLTF; CDR3nt: TGTGCCAGTAATAGGGTCGGGGGTGGCTCTGGGGCCAACGTCCTGACTTTC
d_gene: -; j_gene: TRBJ1-1; abundance: medium-sized; v_gene: TRBV5-5; CDR3aa: CASSAPTRTVNTEAFF; CDR3nt: TGTGCCAGCAGCGCCCCTACTAGGACAGTAAACACTGAAGCTTTCTTT
d_gene: TRBD2; j_gene: TRBJ2-3; abundance: -; v_gene: TRBV6-4; CDR3aa: CASSDSGGADTQYF; CDR3nt: TGTGCCAGCAGTGACAGCGGGGGGGCAGATACGCAGTATTTT